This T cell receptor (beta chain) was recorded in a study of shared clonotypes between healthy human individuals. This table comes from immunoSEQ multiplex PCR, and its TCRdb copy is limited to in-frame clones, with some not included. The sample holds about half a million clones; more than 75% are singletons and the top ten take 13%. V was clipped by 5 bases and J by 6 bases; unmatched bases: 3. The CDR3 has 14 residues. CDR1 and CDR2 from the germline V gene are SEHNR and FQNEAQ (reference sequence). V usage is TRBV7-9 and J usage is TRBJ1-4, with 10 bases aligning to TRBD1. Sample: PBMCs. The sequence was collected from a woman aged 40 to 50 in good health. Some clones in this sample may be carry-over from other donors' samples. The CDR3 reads CASSRTGGDEKLFF. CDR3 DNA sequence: TGTGCCAGCAGCCGGACAGGGGGTGATGAAAAACTGTTTTTT.